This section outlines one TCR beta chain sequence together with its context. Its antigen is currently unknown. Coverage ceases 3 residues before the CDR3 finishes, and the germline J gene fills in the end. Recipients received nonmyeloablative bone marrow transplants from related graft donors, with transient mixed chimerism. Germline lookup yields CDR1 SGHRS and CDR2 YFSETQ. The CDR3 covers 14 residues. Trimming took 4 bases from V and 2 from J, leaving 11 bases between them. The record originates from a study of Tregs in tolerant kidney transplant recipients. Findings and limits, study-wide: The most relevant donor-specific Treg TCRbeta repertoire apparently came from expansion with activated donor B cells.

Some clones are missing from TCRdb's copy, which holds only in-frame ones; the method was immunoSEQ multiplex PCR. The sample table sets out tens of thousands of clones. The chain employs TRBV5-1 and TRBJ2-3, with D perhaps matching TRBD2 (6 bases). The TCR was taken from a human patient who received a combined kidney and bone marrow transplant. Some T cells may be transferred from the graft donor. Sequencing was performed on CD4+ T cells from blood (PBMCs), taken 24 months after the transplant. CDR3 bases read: TGCGCCAGCAGCAAGGGACTGTTCACAGATACG. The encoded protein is CASSKGLFTDT. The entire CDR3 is CASSKGLFTDTQYF.